A few counts support the clone carrying this TCR beta chain. The entry originates in a study of blood T cell repertoires in COVID-19. Trimming pared 1 base from V and 5 bases from J, leaving 15 bases between. The germline V gene encodes CDR1 LNHDA and CDR2 SQIVND (reference sequence). The CDR3 is 16 residues long. The table came from immunoSEQ multiplex PCR; TCRdb's copy has only in-frame clones and leaves some out. Altogether 200,000 or so clones are present, roughly 81% being singletons, with the ten largest covering 10% to 15%. The chain employs TRBV19 and TRBJ2-1; D possibly corresponds to TRBD1 (6 bases). The specimen sequenced was peripheral blood. The source is a woman older than 75 with COVID-19, enrolled during active disease. The CDR3 loop reads CASSIAYRDIHNEQFF. CDR3 DNA: TGTGCCAGTAGTATAGCTTACCGGGACATCCACAATGAGCAGTTCTTC.